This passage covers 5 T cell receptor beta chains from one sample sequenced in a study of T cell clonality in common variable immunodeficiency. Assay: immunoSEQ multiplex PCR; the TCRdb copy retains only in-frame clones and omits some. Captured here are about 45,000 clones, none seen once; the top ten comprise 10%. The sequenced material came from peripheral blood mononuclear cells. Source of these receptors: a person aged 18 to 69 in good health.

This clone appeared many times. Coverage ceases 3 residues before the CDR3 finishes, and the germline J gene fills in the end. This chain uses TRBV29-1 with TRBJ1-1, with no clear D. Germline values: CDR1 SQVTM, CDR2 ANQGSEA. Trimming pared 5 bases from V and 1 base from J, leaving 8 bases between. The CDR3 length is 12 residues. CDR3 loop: CSVRHGNTEAFF. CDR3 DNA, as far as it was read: TGCAGCGTTAGACATGGGAACACTGAA.

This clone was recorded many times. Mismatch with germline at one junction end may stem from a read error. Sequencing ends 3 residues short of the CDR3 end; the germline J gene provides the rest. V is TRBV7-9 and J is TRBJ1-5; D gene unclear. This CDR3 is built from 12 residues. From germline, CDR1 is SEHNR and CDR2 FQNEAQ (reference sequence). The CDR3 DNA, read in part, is TGTGCCATCAGCTTAGACTATCAGCCC. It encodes CAISLDYQP. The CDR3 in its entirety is CAISLDYQPQHF.

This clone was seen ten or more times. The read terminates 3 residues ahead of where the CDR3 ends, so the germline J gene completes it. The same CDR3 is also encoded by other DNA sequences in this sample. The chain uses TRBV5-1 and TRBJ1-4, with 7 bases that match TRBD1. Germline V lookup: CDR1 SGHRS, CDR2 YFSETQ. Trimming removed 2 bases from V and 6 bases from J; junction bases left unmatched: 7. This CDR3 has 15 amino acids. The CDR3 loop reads CASSLRGLGDEKLFF. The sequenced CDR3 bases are TGCGCCAGCAGCTTAAGGGGGCTGGGGGATGAAAAA. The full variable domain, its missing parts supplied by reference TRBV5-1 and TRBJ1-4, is KAGVTQTPRYLIKTRGQQVTLSCSPISGHRSVSWYQQTPGQGLQFLFEYFSETQRNKGNFPGRFSGRQFSNSRSEMNVSTLELGDSALYLCASSLRGLGDEKLFFGSGTQLSVL.

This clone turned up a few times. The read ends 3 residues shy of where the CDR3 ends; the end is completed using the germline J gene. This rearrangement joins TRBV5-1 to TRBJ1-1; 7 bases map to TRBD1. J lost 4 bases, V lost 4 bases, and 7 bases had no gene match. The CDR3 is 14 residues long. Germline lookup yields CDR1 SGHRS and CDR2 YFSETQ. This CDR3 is CASSGQGVRTEAFF. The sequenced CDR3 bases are TGCGCCAGCAGCGGCCAGGGGGTCCGCACTGAA.

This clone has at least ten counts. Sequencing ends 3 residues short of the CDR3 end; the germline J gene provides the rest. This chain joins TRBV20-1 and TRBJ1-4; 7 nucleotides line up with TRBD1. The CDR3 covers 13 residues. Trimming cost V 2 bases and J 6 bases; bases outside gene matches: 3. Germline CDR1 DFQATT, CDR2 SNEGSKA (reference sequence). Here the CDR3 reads CSARPGGDEKLFF. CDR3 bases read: TGCAGTGCTAGACCAGGGGGAGATGAAAAA.